One sample yielded the 30 T cell receptor beta chains listed below, sequenced in a study of human T cells and chemical hapten exposure (dated by TCRdb to the early 2020s). The meaning of the sample's time point label: patch test 3, about 24 weeks after DPC sensitization. Taken with the paper, the label for treatment or condition translates to: therapeutic diphenylcyclopropenone sensitization with weekly scalp DPC. The protocol used for the library was RACE. The sequencer listed for this sample is NextSeq 500. TCRdb reprocessing: public reads trimmed at Q25 with fastp, clones called with MiXCR, in-frame beta chains kept. One record per CDR3 amino acid sequence lists the most common genes and DNA. This sample gives approximately 97,000 distinct CDR3 sequences in total; roughly 27% of them show up just once. The leading ten clones occupy under 13% of the sample. This specimen consisted of whole blood, obtained in connection with sensitization to the hapten diphenylcyclopropenone (DPC). Every receptor here comes from a man aged 40-55 years with alopecia areata. Some clones in this sample may be carry-over from other donors' samples.

In its sample, this clonotype was seen a few times. V gene TRBV5-1 combines with J gene TRBJ2-7; D is perhaps TRBD1 or TRBD2 (5 bases each). V was pared by 4 bases and J by 2 bases, with 16 bases between. The CDR3 spans 15 residues. Per the germline V gene, CDR1 is SGHRS and CDR2 is YFSETQ. CDR3 residues: CASSIDSPGAYEQYF. The CDR3 bases are TGCGCCAGCAGCATTGACAGCCCCGGGGCCTACGAGCAGTACTTC. The whole variable domain, remainder taken from reference TRBV5-1 and TRBJ2-7, is KAGVTQTPRYLIKTRGQQVTLSCSPISGHRSVSWYQQTPGQGLQFLFEYFSETQRNKGNFPGRFSGRQFSNSRSEMNVSTLELGDSALYLCASSIDSPGAYEQYFGPGTRLTVT.

This clonotype has more than one count but fewer than ten. This chain uses TRBV12-3 or TRBV12-4 with TRBJ1-6; D unresolved. The ends were cut back, 5 bases at V and 10 bases at J, with 9 bases in the middle. The CDR3 sequence is 12 residues long. This CDR3 reads CASSSQYSPLHF. The CDR3 coding sequence is TGTGCCAGCAGTAGCCAGTACTCACCCCTCCACTTT.

V and J are TRBV9 and TRBJ1-3; the D gene is possibly TRBD1 (5 bases). The CDR3 is made up of 14 amino acids. Germline lookup yields CDR1 SGDLS and CDR2 YYNGEE. Trimming removed 1 base at V and 2 bases at J, with 7 bases between. Here the CDR3 DNA reads TGTGCCAGCAGCGTAACCAGGGCTGGAAACACCATATATTTT. It codes for CASSVTRAGNTIYF.

V and J are TRBV28 and TRBJ1-4; 7 bases map to TRBD1. CDR3 length equals 14 residues. J was trimmed by 8 bases and V by 5 bases; bases with no gene match: 8. Germline assignment: CDR1 MDHEN and CDR2 SYDVKM. The CDR3 loop reads CASSVGTEVEKLFF. The CDR3 region has the DNA TGTGCCAGCAGTGTTGGGACAGAAGTCGAAAAACTGTTTTTT.

The V gene is TRBV5-1, the J gene TRBJ1-2; D gene ambiguous. Trimming cost V 0 bases and J 4 bases, with 10 bases left between them. Germline CDR1 and CDR2: SGHRS and YFSETQ. The CDR3 is made up of 14 amino acids. CDR3 amino acids: CASSLEWPAYGYTF. DNA of the CDR3: TGCGCCAGCAGCTTGGAATGGCCAGCCTATGGCTACACCTTC.

The chain joins TRBV2 to TRBJ2-1; 12 bases line up with TRBD2. This CDR3 region has 15 residues. CDR1 SNHLY and CDR2 FYNNEI come from the germline V gene. V shed 8 bases, J shed 7 bases, and the junction held 9 bases outside the gene matches. The CDR3 region is CASGLTSGSGNEQFF. For the CDR3, the DNA is TGTGCCAGCGGGTTGACTAGCGGGAGTGGAAATGAGCAGTTCTTC.

The chain uses TRBV20-1 and TRBJ2-2; 10 positions agree with TRBD2. After removal of 3 bases from V and 7 bases from J, the junction contained 5 bases not matched to a gene. There are 14 residues in the CDR3. In germline, CDR1 is DFQATT, CDR2 SNEGSKA (reference sequence). The CDR3 sequence is CSARRAGGYGELFF. For the CDR3, the DNA is TGCAGTGCTAGGCGAGCGGGAGGGTACGGGGAGCTGTTTTTT.

This clonotype was recorded a few times. CDR3 coding DNA: TGTGCCAGCACCCCTTCCGGGGGAAATTCACCCCTCCACTTT. Protein sequence: CASTPSGGNSPLHF. J is TRBJ1-6 and V is TRBV6-5, with D possibly matching TRBD1 (5 bases). Germline CDR1 reads MNHEY; CDR2 reads SVGAGI. The CDR3 extends over 14 amino acids. With 7 bases removed from V and 7 bases from J, the gap between germline ends came to 14 bases.

The chain has TRBV25-1 and TRBJ1-2, with TRBD1 identical over 7 bases. Per the germline V gene, CDR1 is MGHDK and CDR2 is SYGVNS. With 3 bases clipped from V and 2 bases from J, the junction kept 6 bases outside the gene matches. This CDR3 is 15 amino acids long. CDR3 bases: TGTGCCAGCAGTGAGGCCGGGACAGCGAACTATGGCTACACCTTC. Protein sequence: CASSEAGTANYGYTF.

This clonotype has a handful of counts. The V gene is TRBV12-5, the J gene TRBJ1-2; 7 nucleotides align to TRBD1. Trimming at V came to 5 bases and at J to 4 bases, leaving 10 bases not matched to a gene. CDR1 is LGHNT and CDR2 is FRNRAP in the germline V gene. The CDR3 contains 15 residues. The CDR3, as DNA: TGTGCTAGTGGTCCACGACCCGGGACAGCCTATGGCTACACCTTC. This sequence encodes CASGPRPGTAYGYTF.

This clonotype was picked up a small number of times. This sequence joins TRBV10-3 and TRBJ1-1, with D hard to call. The CDR3 spans 14 residues. Germline loops: CDR1 ENHRY, CDR2 SYGVKD. The ends were cut back, 0 bases at V and 4 bases at J, with 9 bases in the middle. CDR3 nucleotide sequence: TGTGCCATCAGTGAGTCGGGGATGAGCACTGAAGCTTTCTTT. It encodes CAISESGMSTEAFF.

The V and J genes are TRBV12-3 or TRBV12-4 and TRBJ1-1; tentatively, D is TRBD1 (5 bases). V was clipped by 7 bases and J by 0 bases, with 15 bases between them. This CDR3 region has 15 residues. CDR3 protein: CASTLTGGMNTEAFF. In DNA form, the CDR3 reads TGTGCCAGCACCCTAACCGGGGGGATGAACACTGAAGCTTTCTTT.

The rearrangement links TRBV6-1 to TRBJ1-5; possible D gene TRBD1, 5 bases. The CDR3 is 15 amino acids. Germline V gene data show CDR1 as MNHNS and CDR2 as SASEGT. Trimming removed 6 bases at V and 1 base at J, with 13 bases between. The CDR3 loop is CASRPSGNSNQPQHF. In DNA, the CDR3 is TGTGCCAGCAGACCCTCAGGGAACAGCAATCAGCCCCAGCATTTT.

The rearrangement links TRBV28 to TRBJ2-2; TRBD2 aligns across 8 bases. The germline gives CDR1 MDHEN, CDR2 SYDVKM. This CDR3 has 14 amino acids. Germline trimming cut 2 bases from V and 4 bases from J; bases unmatched to any gene: 0. The CDR3 loop is CASSLSGSTGELFF. The CDR3 nucleotides read TGTGCCAGCAGTTTAAGCGGGAGCACCGGGGAGCTGTTTTTT.

This clonotype has a handful of counts. The chain has TRBV20-1 and TRBJ2-3; 14 bases are shared with TRBD2. V lost 0 bases, J lost 5 bases, and 7 bases stayed unmatched. Germline V gene lookup returns CDR1 DFQATT and CDR2 SNEGSKA (reference sequence). The CDR3 covers 17 residues. The DNA for the CDR3 is TGCAGTGCTAGAGATGCCAGACTAGCGGGAGGGCGAGATACGCAGTATTTT. Residues: CSARDARLAGGRDTQYF.

This clonotype was counted only a few times. The V call is TRBV6-2 or TRBV6-3, the J call TRBJ1-1, with TRBD1 matching 10 bases. Trimming cost V 2 bases and J 0 bases; bases outside gene matches: 9. CDR3 length equals 18 residues. Germline V gives CDR1 MNHEY, CDR2 SVGEGT. The CDR3 is CASSYAGTGAPMNTEAFF. The CDR3 nucleotides are TGTGCCAGCAGTTACGCGGGGACAGGGGCCCCGATGAACACTGAAGCTTTCTTT.

This clonotype was seen a handful of times. The chain links TRBV6-1 to TRBJ1-2; possibly TRBD1 for D (5 bases). The germline V and J ends were trimmed by 7 bases and 4 bases, with 22 bases remaining between them. The germline V gene encodes CDR1 MNHNS and CDR2 SASEGT. This CDR3 has 16 amino acids. CDR3 DNA: TGTGCCAGCATCTCTGAGGGACTACTCGGGGGCTATGGCTACACCTTC. Its protein product is CASISEGLLGGYGYTF.

There are a few counts of this clonotype. The CDR3 DNA follows: TGTGCCAGCAGCTTACGTGGCCGACAGGGCGATGAGCAGTTCTTC. It codes for CASSLRGRQGDEQFF. V usage is TRBV13 and J usage is TRBJ2-1; 7 bases match TRBD1. V lost 2 bases, J lost 8 bases, and 9 bases stayed unmatched. Germline-derived CDR1 and CDR2 are PRHDT and FYEKMQ (reference sequence). This CDR3 region has 15 residues.

The genes are TRBV6-2 or TRBV6-3 and TRBJ2-3; D ambiguous. V was shortened by 3 bases and J by 1 base, with 8 bases between the two germline ends. Germline CDR1 and CDR2: MNHEY and SVGEGT. This CDR3 region has 14 residues. The CDR3: CASSYGYRTDTQYF. CDR3 bases: TGTGCCAGCAGTTATGGGTACCGCACAGATACGCAGTATTTT.

This chain connects TRBV7-2 to TRBJ2-1; 7 nucleotides line up with TRBD2. This CDR3 contains 13 residues. CDR1 and CDR2 from the germline V gene are SGHTA and FQGNSA. Trimming took 1 base from V and 14 from J; bases not matched to a gene: 8. In DNA, the CDR3 is TGTGCCAGCAGCTTAGACAGGCGGGAGCGGGAGTTCTTC. Translating gives CASSLDRREREFF.

The gene calls are TRBV5-1 and TRBJ2-5; D call uncertain. The V end lost 1 base, the J end lost 5 bases, and 6 bases lay between the germline ends. Germline-derived CDR1 and CDR2 are SGHRS and YFSETQ. This CDR3 region has 12 residues. The CDR3 is CASSLTLETQYF. The DNA for the CDR3 is TGCGCCAGCAGCTTGACATTGGAGACCCAGTACTTC.

The gene calls are TRBV21-1 and TRBJ2-7; no DNA check was done on the table's D call, TRBD1. TRBV21-1 is annotated as a pseudogene. This CDR3 has 19 amino acids. In nucleotides, the CDR3 is TGTGCCAGCAGCAAAGGCCCGGCGTCCCCGGGACAGGAGTTCTACGAGCAGTACTTC. Translated: CASSKGPASPGQEFYEQYF.

This clonotype has more than one count but fewer than ten. V gene TRBV28 combines with J gene TRBJ2-7; 7 nucleotides match TRBD1. This CDR3 contains 14 residues. V lost 6 bases and J lost 2; bases outside the gene matches: 7. CDR1 and CDR2 from the germline V gene are MDHEN and SYDVKM. CDR3 sequence: CASRITGQPYEQYF. CDR3 DNA sequence: TGTGCCAGCAGAATCACGGGACAGCCCTACGAGCAGTACTTC.

The chain joins TRBV12-3 or TRBV12-4 to TRBJ1-1; 9 nucleotides line up with TRBD1. This CDR3 comprises 13 residues. J gave up 11 bases and V 4 bases, and 8 bases lay outside the gene matches. The CDR3 loop is CASSSGTGRMAFF. For the CDR3, the DNA is TGTGCCAGCAGTTCCGGGACAGGGAGGATGGCTTTCTTT.

The V gene is TRBV20-1, the J gene TRBJ1-4; D gene uncertain. Looked up from germline, CDR1 is DFQATT and CDR2 is SNEGSKA (reference sequence). CDR3 size: 11 residues. V lost 3 bases, J lost 8 bases, and 7 bases lay in between. For the CDR3, the DNA is TGCAGTGCTAGGTCGGGGGAAAAACTGTTTTTT. Translation: CSARSGEKLFF.

V and J are TRBV5-1 and TRBJ2-3; the D is unclear. Germline CDR1 reads SGHRS; CDR2 reads YFSETQ. The V and J ends lost 2 bases and 4 bases respectively, with 23 bases between them. This CDR3 is 18 amino acids long. This CDR3 reads CASSFLSGARSPADTQYF. The CDR3, as DNA: TGCGCCAGCAGCTTTCTCTCCGGAGCGCGATCGCCCGCAGATACGCAGTATTTT.

This chain uses TRBV7-2 with TRBJ1-1; 7 bases agree with TRBD1. CDR1 and CDR2 from the germline V gene are SGHTA and FQGNSA. This CDR3 has 14 residues. J lost 5 bases, V lost 5 bases, and 8 bases had no gene match. Written as DNA, the CDR3 is TGTGCCAGCAGCCCACAGGGGCGTAGGACTGAAGCTTTCTTT. Translated, it gives CASSPQGRRTEAFF.

The gene calls are TRBV7-9 and TRBJ1-4; TRBD1 is a possible D gene (6 bases). This CDR3 has 15 amino acids. Between the trimmed V and J ends, which lost 7 bases and 0 bases, there was a span of 12 bases. Germline V gives CDR1 SEHNR, CDR2 FQNEAQ (reference sequence). The CDR3 is CASTDNRATNEKLFF. CDR3 DNA sequence: TGTGCCAGCACCGACAACAGGGCAACTAATGAAAAACTGTTTTTT.

The sample holds many counts of this clonotype. The chain combines TRBV20-1 with TRBJ2-3, with TRBD2 as a possible D gene (6 bases). The CDR3 is 15 amino acids. With 7 bases removed from V and 0 bases from J, the gap between germline ends came to 17 bases. Germline CDR1 DFQATT, CDR2 SNEGSKA (reference sequence). The CDR3 is CSVIRRRGSTDTQYF. DNA for the CDR3: TGCAGTGTCATTAGACGGCGGGGTAGCACAGATACGCAGTATTTT.

This rearrangement joins TRBV7-2 to TRBJ2-5; no clear D. Germline V lookup: CDR1 SGHTA, CDR2 FQGNSA. V lost 7 bases to trimming and J lost 0 bases, with 9 bases between them. This CDR3 spans 13 amino acids. In DNA, the CDR3 is TGTGCCAGCACCACCGCGTACCAAGAGACCCAGTACTTC. Protein sequence: CASTTAYQETQYF.